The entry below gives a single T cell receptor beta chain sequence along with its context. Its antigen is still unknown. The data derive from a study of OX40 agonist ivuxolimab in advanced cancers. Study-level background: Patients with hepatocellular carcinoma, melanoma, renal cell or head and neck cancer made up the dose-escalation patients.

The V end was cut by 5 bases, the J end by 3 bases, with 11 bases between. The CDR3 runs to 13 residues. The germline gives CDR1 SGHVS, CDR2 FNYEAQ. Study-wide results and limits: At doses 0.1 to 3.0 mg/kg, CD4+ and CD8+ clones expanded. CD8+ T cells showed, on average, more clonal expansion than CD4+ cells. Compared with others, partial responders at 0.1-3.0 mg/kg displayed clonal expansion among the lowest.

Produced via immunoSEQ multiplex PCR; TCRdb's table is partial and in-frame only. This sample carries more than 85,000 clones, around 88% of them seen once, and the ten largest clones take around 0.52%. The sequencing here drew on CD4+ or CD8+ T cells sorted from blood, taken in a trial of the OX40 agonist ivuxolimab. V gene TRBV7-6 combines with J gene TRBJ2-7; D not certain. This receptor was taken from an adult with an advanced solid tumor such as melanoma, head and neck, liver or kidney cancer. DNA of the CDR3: TGTGCCAGCAGCCTCCCTCCGGGCTACGAGCAGTACTTC. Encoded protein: CASSLPPGYEQYF.